The entry below gives a single T cell receptor beta chain sequence along with its context. No antigen is known for it. The sample originates from a study of T cell responses to AZD1222 COVID-19 vaccine. Study overall: Recipients boosted at about 4 weeks or about 12 weeks are pooled. Study-level findings and limits: The number of AZD1222 recipients seropositive at baseline was only 6 or 7.

The repertoire was sequenced with immunoSEQ multiplex PCR; TCRdb's copy has only in-frame clones and lacks some. The data hold approximately 140,000 clones, with more than 85% observed a single time. J gave up 5 bases and V 0 bases, and 3 bases lay outside the gene matches. Germline V CDR1 and CDR2: SGHRS, YFSETQ. The CDR3 runs to 15 residues. This sequence was found in an adult in good health. The gene calls are TRBV5-1 and TRBJ1-5; 9 nucleotides align to TRBD1. Sample: peripheral blood, taken on day 0 of AZD1222 vaccination. The CDR3 loop reads CASSLGTGADQPQHF. As DNA, the CDR3 is TGCGCCAGCAGCTTGGGGACAGGGGCTGATCAGCCCCAGCATTTT.